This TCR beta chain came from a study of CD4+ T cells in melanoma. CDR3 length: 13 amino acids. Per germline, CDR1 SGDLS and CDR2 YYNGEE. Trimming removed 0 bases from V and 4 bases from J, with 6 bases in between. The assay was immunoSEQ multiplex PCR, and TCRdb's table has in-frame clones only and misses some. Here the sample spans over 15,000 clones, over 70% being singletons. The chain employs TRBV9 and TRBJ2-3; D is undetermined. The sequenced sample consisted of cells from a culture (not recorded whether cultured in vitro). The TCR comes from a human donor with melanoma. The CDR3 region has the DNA TGTGCCAGCAGCGTAGGAGCCGCAGATACGCAGTATTTT. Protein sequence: CASSVGAADTQYF.